The TCR beta chain described here comes from a study of blood T cell repertoires in COVID-19. The wider study: Samples of COVID-19 (acute and convalescent) were obtained from the United States, Italy and Spain. T cells, B-cell-depleted T cells, or PBMCs supplied cDNA or gDNA.

In the original processing: Amplified reference gene primers provided the basis for estimating nucleated cell counts. Only in-frame clones appear in the TCRdb table, and some are missing; sequencing was by immunoSEQ multiplex PCR. V and J calls and clone size are as listed in that table; D and trimming were resolved from the DNA. The table includes about 200,000 clones, roughly 82% detected once. The CDR3 is made up of 16 amino acids. Germline V CDR1 and CDR2: SGHKS, YYEKEE (reference sequence). J was trimmed by 3 bases and V by 4 bases; bases with no gene match: 11. The chain couples TRBV5-5 to TRBJ1-2; 8 bases agree with TRBD1. The specimen was peripheral blood. The clonotype originates from a human donor in a cohort sampled during active COVID-19. The CDR3 DNA sequence: TGTGCCAGCAGCCATGACAGGGGACGACCTTACTATGGCTACACCTTC. Amino acids: CASSHDRGRPYYGYTF.